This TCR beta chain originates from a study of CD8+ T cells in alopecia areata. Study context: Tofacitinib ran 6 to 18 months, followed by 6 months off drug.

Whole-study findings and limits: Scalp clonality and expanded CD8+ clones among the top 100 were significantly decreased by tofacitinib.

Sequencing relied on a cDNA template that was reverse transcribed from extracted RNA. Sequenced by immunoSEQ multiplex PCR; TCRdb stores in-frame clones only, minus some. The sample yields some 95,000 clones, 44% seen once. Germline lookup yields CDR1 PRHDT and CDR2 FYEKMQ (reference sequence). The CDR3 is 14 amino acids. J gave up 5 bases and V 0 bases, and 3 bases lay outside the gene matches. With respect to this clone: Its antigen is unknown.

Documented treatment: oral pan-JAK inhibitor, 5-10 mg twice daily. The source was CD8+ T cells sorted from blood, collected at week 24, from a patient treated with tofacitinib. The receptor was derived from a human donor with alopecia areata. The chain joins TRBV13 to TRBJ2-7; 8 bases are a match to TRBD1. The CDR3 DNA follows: TGTGCCAGCAGCTTAGGGAACAGGGGGGACGAGCAGTACTTC. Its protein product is CASSLGNRGDEQYF.